The 30 T cell receptor beta chains reported below all come from one sample, sequenced in a study of blood T cell repertoires in COVID-19. The table came from immunoSEQ multiplex PCR; TCRdb's copy has only in-frame clones and leaves some out. Of about 75,000 clones in the sample, around 67% were seen once. The material sequenced was peripheral blood. The receptor set was obtained from a human donor with acute or convalescent COVID-19. The donor label of this sample is uncertain.

This clone turned up a few times. This chain uses TRBV3-1 (or the pseudogene TRBV3-2) with TRBJ2-1; 9 bases map to TRBD1. The V gene end was trimmed by 4 bases and the J gene end by 9 bases; junction bases not matched to a gene: 7. Germline loops: CDR1 LGHDT, CDR2 YNNKEL (reference sequence). This CDR3 region has 14 residues. CDR3 amino acids: CASSLRDRVAEQFF. The CDR3 DNA follows: TGTGCCAGCAGCCTCCGGGACAGGGTTGCTGAGCAGTTCTTC.

In its sample, this clone was seen a few times. The rearrangement links TRBV30 to TRBJ1-6, with TRBD1 identical over 7 bases. This CDR3 contains 13 residues. Trimming cost V 8 bases and J 5 bases; bases outside gene matches: 6. Germline lookup yields CDR1 GTSNPN and CDR2 SVGIG (reference sequence). CDR3 nucleotide sequence: TGTGCCGTCGGGACAGCCAATAATTCACCCCTCCACTTT. This translates into CAVGTANNSPLHF.

The genes are TRBV6-5 and TRBJ2-7, with 9 bases identical to TRBD2. Germline loops: CDR1 MNHEY, CDR2 SVGAGI. This CDR3 has 14 amino acids. Trimming at V came to 6 bases and at J to 3 bases, leaving 6 bases not matched to a gene. The CDR3 DNA follows: TGTGCCAGCAGCGCGACTAGCGGCGACTACGAGCAGTACTTC. Translation: CASSATSGDYEQYF.

This clone was found many times. The chain employs TRBV5-5 and TRBJ2-7; D gene ambiguous. Trimming removed 1 base at V and 6 bases at J, with 11 bases between. The CDR3 is 13 residues long. Germline CDR1 reads SGHKS; CDR2 reads YYEKEE (reference sequence). The DNA of the CDR3 is TGTGCCAGCAGCTTGATTGTAGGCGGCGAGCAGTACTTC. It encodes CASSLIVGGEQYF.

J is TRBJ1-3 and V is TRBV5-1; 8 nucleotides match TRBD1. This CDR3 has 14 amino acids. Germline CDR1 and CDR2: SGHRS and YFSETQ. The J segment lost 4 bases and the V segment lost 7 bases, leaving 7 bases of the junction unmatched. This chain's CDR3 is CASGQGATGNTIYF. The CDR3, as DNA: TGCGCCAGCGGCCAGGGGGCGACGGGAAACACCATATATTTT. Complete variable domain (other parts from reference TRBV5-1 and TRBJ1-3): KAGVTQTPRYLIKTRGQQVTLSCSPISGHRSVSWYQQTPGQGLQFLFEYFSETQRNKGNFPGRFSGRQFSNSRSEMNVSTLELGDSALYLCASGQGATGNTIYFGEGSWLTVV.

This clone was counted only a few times. The chain employs TRBV4-3 and TRBJ1-1; D possibly corresponds to TRBD1 (5 bases). Germline V gene data show CDR1 as LGHNA and CDR2 as YSLEER. Deletions cut 6 bases from V and 7 bases from J, with 9 bases between. The CDR3 runs 11 residues. CDR3 bases: TGCGCCAGCAGTCAGGGTGGTGAAGCTTTCTTT. This gives the protein CASSQGGEAFF.

This chain uses TRBV5-4 with TRBJ2-1; weak D call: TRBD2 (5 bases). Germline V gives CDR1 SGHNT, CDR2 YYREEE (reference sequence). CDR3 length: 13 amino acids. The ends were cut back, 2 bases at V and 7 bases at J, with 10 bases in the middle. The chain's CDR3 is CASSLGRRNEQFF. As DNA, the CDR3 is TGTGCCAGCAGCTTAGGCCGGAGGAATGAGCAGTTCTTC.

The count of this clone is one. The rearrangement uses TRBV10-3 and TRBJ1-2; no clear D gene. Germline V gives CDR1 ENHRY, CDR2 SYGVKD. The V end lost 2 bases, the J end lost 6 bases, and 10 bases lay between the germline ends. The CDR3 is 13 residues long. The chain's CDR3 is CAISEESRNGYTF. CDR3 DNA: TGTGCCATCAGTGAGGAGTCCAGGAATGGCTACACCTTC.

The chain links TRBV5-1 to TRBJ2-1; 11 bases agree with TRBD2. The V gene end was trimmed by 0 bases and the J gene end by 2 bases; junction bases not matched to a gene: 7. The CDR3 is 18 amino acids. The germline V gene has CDR1 SGHRS and CDR2 YFSETQ. The chain's CDR3 is CASSLATLAGGPYNEQFF. CDR3 sequence (DNA): TGCGCCAGCAGCTTGGCCACCTTAGCGGGAGGGCCCTACAATGAGCAGTTCTTC.

This clone was counted a few times. The J gene is TRBJ2-5, the V gene TRBV19, with 7 bases identical to TRBD2. The CDR3 consists of 14 residues. The J segment lost 2 bases and the V segment lost 7 bases, leaving 7 bases of the junction unmatched. Germline V lookup: CDR1 LNHDA, CDR2 SQIVND (reference sequence). The CDR3 sequence is CASTRQAGQETQYF. As DNA, the CDR3 is TGTGCCAGTACCCGGCAAGCGGGACAAGAGACCCAGTACTTC.

In this sample, this clone turned up once. The genes are TRBV7-9 and TRBJ2-3, with D perhaps matching TRBD2 (6 bases). The CDR3 runs to 15 residues. Germline V gives CDR1 SEHNR, CDR2 FQNEAQ (reference sequence). V shed 5 bases and J shed 2 bases, with 14 bases lying between them. CDR3 amino acids: CASSHPGLPTDTQYF. For the CDR3, the DNA is TGTGCCAGCAGCCATCCGGGACTCCCCACAGATACGCAGTATTTT.

The chain is built from TRBV19 and TRBJ2-7; D not resolved. This CDR3 region has 11 residues. V dropped 5 bases and J dropped 3 bases, with 5 bases sitting between them. The germline gives CDR1 LNHDA, CDR2 SQIVND (reference sequence). The CDR3 protein is CASSPLYEQYF. For the CDR3, the DNA is TGTGCCAGTAGTCCCCTCTACGAGCAGTACTTC. Combining the CDR3 with reference TRBV19 and TRBJ2-7 gives the whole variable domain DGGITQSPKYLFRKEGQNVTLSCEQNLNHDAMYWYRQDPGQGLRLIYYSQIVNDFQKGDIAEGYSVSREKKESFPLTVTSAQKNPTAFYLCASSPLYEQYFGPGTRLTVT.

The CDR3 DNA is TGTGCCAGCTCACCACCATCAGGGGTGAACACCATATATTTT. Its translation is CASSPPSGVNTIYF. V and J are TRBV18 and TRBJ1-3, with D possibly being TRBD1 (6 bases). The germline V gene encodes CDR1 KGHSH and CDR2 LQKENI. The CDR3 extends over 14 amino acids. Trimming took 0 bases from V and 7 from J, leaving 10 bases between them.

The gene calls are TRBV12-5 and TRBJ2-2; 8 bases agree with TRBD2. The V segment lost 6 bases and the J segment 1 base; nucleotides outside the gene matches: 7. CDR1 is LGHNT, CDR2 FRNRAP, per germline. CDR3 length equals 16 residues. This CDR3 is CASGRALAGNTGELFF. The CDR3 nucleotides are TGTGCTAGTGGCCGCGCTCTAGCGGGGAACACCGGGGAGCTGTTTTTT.

The rearrangement uses TRBV5-1 and TRBJ2-7, with 9 bases matching TRBD2. The CDR3 sequence is 15 residues long. Germline assignment: CDR1 SGHRS and CDR2 YFSETQ. V was clipped by 4 bases and J by 2 bases; unmatched bases: 7. CDR3 nucleotide sequence: TGCGCCAGCAGCACGGCACTAGCGGGCCCCTACGAGCAGTACTTC. Protein: CASSTALAGPYEQYF.

The V and J genes are TRBV3-1 (or the pseudogene TRBV3-2) and TRBJ2-5; 8 bases agree with TRBD1. V was pared by 3 bases and J by 2 bases, with 8 bases of the junction left unmatched. Germline assignment: CDR1 LGHDT and CDR2 YNNKEL (reference sequence). The CDR3 runs to 16 residues. For the CDR3, the DNA is TGTGCCAGCAGCCATCTCCGGACAGGGACACAAGAGACCCAGTACTTC. Translating gives CASSHLRTGTQETQYF.

The chain uses TRBV5-5 and TRBJ1-1; tentatively, D is TRBD1 (5 bases). The CDR3 consists of 15 residues. Germline lookup yields CDR1 SGHKS and CDR2 YYEKEE (reference sequence). Trimming took 0 bases from V and 5 from J, leaving 14 bases between them. The CDR3 spells CASSLGVGGGTEAFF. The CDR3 DNA is TGTGCCAGCAGCTTGGGTGTTGGCGGGGGGACTGAAGCTTTCTTT.

The V call is TRBV7-8, the J call TRBJ1-4; 7 bases are shared with TRBD1. The germline CDR1 and CDR2 sequences are SGHVS and FQNEAQ. The CDR3 has 14 residues. After removal of 9 bases from V and 8 bases from J, the junction contained 12 bases not matched to a gene. DNA for the CDR3: TGTGCCAGTCGGAGGGGGCGCCGGGGAGAAAAACTGTTTTTT. Translated, it gives CASRRGRRGEKLFF.

The V call is TRBV5-1, the J call TRBJ1-2, with 8 bases matching TRBD1. V trimming: 7 bases; J trimming: 0 bases; junction bases outside the gene matches: 26. Germline V gives CDR1 SGHRS, CDR2 YFSETQ. This CDR3 contains 21 residues. The chain's CDR3 is CASASGLRTGPFLTTNYGYTF. The DNA for the CDR3 is TGCGCCAGCGCCTCAGGCCTCCGGACAGGGCCATTCCTCACTACTAACTATGGCTACACCTTC.

V usage is TRBV28 and J usage is TRBJ1-2; the D gene is possibly TRBD1 (5 bases). V lost 7 bases to trimming and J lost 4 bases, with 16 bases between them. The germline CDR1 and CDR2 sequences are MDHEN and SYDVKM. The CDR3 consists of 14 residues. This CDR3 reads CASIDPYRIYGYTF. CDR3 in DNA: TGTGCCAGCATAGACCCGTACAGGATCTATGGCTACACCTTC.

The chain couples TRBV6-2 or TRBV6-3 to TRBJ2-1; 11 positions agree with TRBD2. The length of the CDR3 is 17 residues. Trimming took 4 bases from V and 5 from J; bases not matched to a gene: 10. The V gene's germline CDR1 is MNHEY and CDR2 SVGEGT. CDR3 loop: CASSFLTSGDPDNEQFF. DNA of the CDR3: TGTGCCAGCAGTTTCCTGACTAGCGGGGACCCGGACAATGAGCAGTTCTTC.

About this clone itself: Other DNA sequences in the same sample also yield this CDR3. The chain joins TRBV12-3 or TRBV12-4 to TRBJ1-1; the D gene is possibly TRBD1 (6 bases). This CDR3 has 13 amino acids. Trimming took off 6 bases at V and 1 base at J, with 9 bases between the two ends. CDR3 sequence reads: CASSLQGNTEAFF. Here the CDR3 DNA reads TGTGCCAGCAGCTTACAGGGGAACACTGAAGCTTTCTTT.

This chain links TRBV18 with TRBJ2-3, with D perhaps TRBD2 (5 bases). Trimming took off 2 bases at V and 4 bases at J, with 16 bases between the two ends. CDR3 length equals 16 residues. The germline CDR1 and CDR2 sequences are KGHSH and LQKENI. CDR3: CASSPRMAVEADTQYF. CDR3 in DNA: TGTGCCAGCTCACCAAGGATGGCAGTGGAGGCAGATACGCAGTATTTT.

The chain employs TRBV5-1 and TRBJ2-7; TRBD2 agrees at 9 bases. The CDR3 has 14 amino acids. V gave up 1 base and J gave up 7 bases; unmatched junction bases: 6. Looked up from germline, CDR1 is SGHRS and CDR2 is YFSETQ. CDR3 coding DNA: TGCGCCAGCAGCTTGAATATAGCGGGAGTTGAGCAGTACTTC. It yields the protein CASSLNIAGVEQYF.

V and J are TRBV25-1 and TRBJ1-6; no clear D. The CDR3 sequence is 13 residues long. CDR1 and CDR2 (germline): MGHDK, SYGVNS. V lost 10 bases and J lost 7, with 14 bases in between. CDR3 sequence: CATGEMGNSPLHF. For the CDR3, the DNA is TGTGCCACCGGGGAAATGGGGAATTCACCCCTCCACTTT.

The CDR3 protein is CASSEFGQLFF. The DNA for the CDR3 is TGTGCCAGCAGTGAATTTGGGCAGCTGTTTTTT. The chain joins TRBV6-1 to TRBJ2-2; D is uncertain. V lost 2 bases and J lost 12, with 7 bases in between. There are 11 residues in the CDR3. Germline V gene data show CDR1 as MNHNS and CDR2 as SASEGT.

The chain links TRBV5-1 to TRBJ2-7; possible D gene TRBD1, 6 bases. The CDR3 covers 13 residues. The germline V gene encodes CDR1 SGHRS and CDR2 YFSETQ. Trimming took off 4 bases at V and 2 bases at J, with 10 bases between the two ends. CDR3 loop: CASSTDRAYEQYF. The CDR3 DNA reads as TGCGCCAGCAGCACGGACAGAGCCTACGAGCAGTACTTC.

This sequence joins TRBV6-2 or TRBV6-3 and TRBJ2-3; a possible D gene is TRBD1 (5 bases). Trimming cost V 4 bases and J 6 bases, with 14 bases left between them. CDR3 size: 14 residues. Germline CDR1 MNHEY, CDR2 SVGEGT. The CDR3 here is CASSWNRLGDTQYF. Written as DNA, the CDR3 is TGTGCCAGCAGTTGGAACAGGCTAGGCGATACGCAGTATTTT.

The chain is built from TRBV15 and TRBJ2-5, with D possibly TRBD1 on 6 matching bases. The CDR3 is 18 amino acids. Germline lookup yields CDR1 LNHNV and CDR2 YYDKDF (reference sequence). V was clipped by 0 bases and J by 1 base, with 18 bases between them. The CDR3 DNA is TGTGCCACCAGCAGAGACCGAAGACAGGCCATACCCCAAGAGACCCAGTACTTC. Encoded protein: CATSRDRRQAIPQETQYF. The variable domain in full, completed from reference TRBV15 and TRBJ2-5, reads DAMVIQNPRYQVTQFGKPVTLSCSQTLNHNVMYWYQQKSSQAPKLLFHYYDKDFNNEADTPDNFQSRRPNTSFCFLDIRSPGLGDTAMYLCATSRDRRQAIPQETQYFGPGTRLLVL.

This clone was seen only a few times. The genes are TRBV11-2 and TRBJ1-1; no definite D call. This CDR3 is 14 amino acids long. Trimming left V 2 bases short and J 1 base short, with 8 bases between. Germline CDR1 reads SGHAT; CDR2 reads FQNNGV. CDR3 DNA: TGTGCCAGCAGCTTACACTCACCGAACACTGAAGCTTTCTTT. Translation: CASSLHSPNTEAFF.